These T cell receptor beta chains were read from a single sample in a study of naive and memory T cell subsets. TCRdb re-called the UMI-ligation and nested PCR reads with MiXCR, one entry per CDR3 protein. Of around 40,000 distinct CDR3 sequences detected, about an eighth appear once; the ten largest clones hold 22%. The material sequenced was effector memory CD4+ T cells from blood. Source of these receptors: a human donor in good health. CDR3s include the opening cysteine and the closing phenylalanine or tryptophan. The D gene is left open where the match is weak. Some rows mark clone size as missing; the rest say once, few, many or name a class of expanded clone.

J gene	clone size	V gene	D gene	CDR3 DNA	CDR3 protein
TRBJ2-7	-	TRBV7-2	TRBD1	TGTGCCAGCAGCTTAGGGTCGGACAGGGGGCTCTACGAGCAGTACTTC	CASSLGSDRGLYEQYF
TRBJ2-6	-	TRBV6-6	TRBD1	TGTGCCAGCAACCCCAGGGGGCTCTCTGGGGCCAACGTCCTGACTTTC	CASNPRGLSGANVLTF
TRBJ2-2	few	TRBV20-1	-	TGCAGTGCTAGTTGGGGGGCAGGACACACCGGGGAGCTGTTTTTT	CSASWGAGHTGELFF
TRBJ2-1	many	TRBV4-1	TRBD2	TGCGCCAGCAGCCAAGCACAAACTAGCGGGGGGGTAGAGCAGTTCTTC	CASSQAQTSGGVEQFF
TRBJ2-5	-	TRBV4-1	TRBD1	TGCGCCAGCAGCCAAGGACAGGGGCGAGAGACCCAGTACTTC	CASSQGQGRETQYF
TRBJ2-7	many	TRBV6-6	TRBD1	TGTGCCAGCAGTTCACCAGACAGGGAACTCTCCTACGAGCAGTACTTC	CASSSPDRELSYEQYF
TRBJ1-1	few	TRBV7-2	-	TGTGCCAGCAGCCCCCAGGGGAATCGGTGGACTGAAGCTTTCTTT	CASSPQGNRWTEAFF
TRBJ1-5	many	TRBV7-2	-	TGTGCCAGCAGCTTAGCGCCAGGGGACAATCAGCCCCAGCATTTT	CASSLAPGDNQPQHF
TRBJ1-1	many	TRBV10-3	-	TGTGCCATCAGCTTGACGGACGCTGACACTGAAGCTTTCTTT	CAISLTDADTEAFF
TRBJ1-1	few	TRBV7-2	TRBD1	TGTGCCAGCAGCCTATACGGGACAGGGGTTGAAGCTTTCTTT	CASSLYGTGVEAFF
TRBJ2-7	few	TRBV5-1	TRBD1	TGCGCCAGCAGCTTGCAGGGACAGGGGATCTACGAGCAGTACTTC	CASSLQGQGIYEQYF
TRBJ1-4	-	TRBV5-1	-	TGCGCCAGCAGCTTGGACGGGACCTTAGGGGAAAAACTGTTTTTT	CASSLDGTLGEKLFF
TRBJ1-1	few	TRBV7-9	-	TGTGCCAGCAGACGCCCCCGCGGAACACTCGAAGCTTTCTTT	CASRRPRGTLEAFF
TRBJ1-2	-	TRBV19	-	TGTGCCAGTATCCCTCCCGGACGACAAGGGGACTACACCTTC	CASIPPGRQGDYTF
TRBJ2-7	many	TRBV2	TRBD2	TGTGCCAGCAGTGAGTCTAGCGGGACCTACGAGCAGTACTTC	CASSESSGTYEQYF
TRBJ2-1	few	TRBV20-1	TRBD2	TGCAGTGCTGCCGGACTAGCGGGAGGGATCCATGAGCAGTTCTTC	CSAAGLAGGIHEQFF